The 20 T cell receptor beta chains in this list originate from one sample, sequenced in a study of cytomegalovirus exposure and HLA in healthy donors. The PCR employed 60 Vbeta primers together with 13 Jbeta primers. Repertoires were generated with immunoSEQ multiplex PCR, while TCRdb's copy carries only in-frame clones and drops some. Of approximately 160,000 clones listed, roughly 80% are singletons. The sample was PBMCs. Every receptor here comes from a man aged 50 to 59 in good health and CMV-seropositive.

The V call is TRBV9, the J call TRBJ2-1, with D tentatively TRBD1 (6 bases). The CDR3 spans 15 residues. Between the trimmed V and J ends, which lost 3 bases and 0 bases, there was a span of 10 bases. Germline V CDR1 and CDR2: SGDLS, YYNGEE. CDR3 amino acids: CASSAQGGSYNEQFF. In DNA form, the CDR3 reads TGTGCCAGCAGCGCCCAAGGGGGCTCCTACAATGAGCAGTTCTTC.

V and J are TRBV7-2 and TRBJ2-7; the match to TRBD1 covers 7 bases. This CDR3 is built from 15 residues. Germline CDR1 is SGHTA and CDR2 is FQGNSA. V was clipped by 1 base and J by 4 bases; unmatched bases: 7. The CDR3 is CASSLDRGRIYEQYF. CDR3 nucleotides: TGTGCCAGCAGCTTAGACAGGGGTAGGATATACGAGCAGTACTTC.

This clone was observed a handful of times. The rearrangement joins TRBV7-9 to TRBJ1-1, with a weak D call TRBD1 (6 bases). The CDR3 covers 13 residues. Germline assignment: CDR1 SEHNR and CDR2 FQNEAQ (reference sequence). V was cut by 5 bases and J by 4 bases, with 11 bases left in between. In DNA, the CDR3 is TGTGCCAGCAGCCAACAAGGGGGCACTGAAGCTTTCTTT. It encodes CASSQQGGTEAFF.

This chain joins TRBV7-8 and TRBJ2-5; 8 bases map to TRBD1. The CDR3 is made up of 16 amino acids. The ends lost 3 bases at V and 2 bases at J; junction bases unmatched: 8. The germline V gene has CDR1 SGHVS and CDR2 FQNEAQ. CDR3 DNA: TGTGCCAGCAGCTTCGTCGGACAGGGCCCTCAAGAGACCCAGTACTTC. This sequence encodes CASSFVGQGPQETQYF.

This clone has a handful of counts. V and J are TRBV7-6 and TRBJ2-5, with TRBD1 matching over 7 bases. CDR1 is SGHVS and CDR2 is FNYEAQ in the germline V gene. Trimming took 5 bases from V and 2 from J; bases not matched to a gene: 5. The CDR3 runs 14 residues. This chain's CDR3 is CASSHGTVQETQYF. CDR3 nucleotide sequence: TGTGCCAGCAGCCACGGGACAGTACAAGAGACCCAGTACTTC.

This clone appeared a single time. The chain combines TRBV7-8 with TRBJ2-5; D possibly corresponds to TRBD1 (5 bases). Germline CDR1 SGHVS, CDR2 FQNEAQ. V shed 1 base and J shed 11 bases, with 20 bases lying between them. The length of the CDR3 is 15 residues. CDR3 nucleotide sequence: TGTGCCAGCAGCTTAGGGACACGACTTCGCACCGGGCAGTACTTC. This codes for CASSLGTRLRTGQYF. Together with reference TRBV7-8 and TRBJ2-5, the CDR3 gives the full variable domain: GAGVSQSPRYKVAKRGQDVALRCDPISGHVSLFWYQQALGQGPEFLTYFQNEAQLDKSGLPSDRFFAERPEGSVSTLKIQRTQQEDSAVYLCASSLGTRLRTGQYFGPGTRLLVL.

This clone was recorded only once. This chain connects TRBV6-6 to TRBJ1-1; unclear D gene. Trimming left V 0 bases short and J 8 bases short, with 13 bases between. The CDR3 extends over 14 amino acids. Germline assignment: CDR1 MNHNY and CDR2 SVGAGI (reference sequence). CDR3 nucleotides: TGTGCCAGCAGTTACTCTTACAGTAATGGGGAAGCTTTCTTT. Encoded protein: CASSYSYSNGEAFF.

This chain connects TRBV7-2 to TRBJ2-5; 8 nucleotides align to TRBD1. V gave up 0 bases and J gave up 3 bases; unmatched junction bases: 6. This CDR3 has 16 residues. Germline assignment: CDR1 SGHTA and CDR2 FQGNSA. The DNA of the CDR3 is TGTGCCAGCAGCTTAGCAGTGCAGGGGGCTAAAGAGACCCAGTACTTC. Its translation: CASSLAVQGAKETQYF.

The CDR3 DNA follows: TGTGCCAGCAGCCAAGTCCTAGCGGGGGCCACCCTGGGCACAGATACGCAGTATTTT. Amino acid sequence: CASSQVLAGATLGTDTQYF. This chain connects TRBV4-2 to TRBJ2-3; the match to TRBD2 covers 10 bases. The CDR3 loop spans 19 amino acids. Losses at the gene ends were 1 base for V and 1 base for J; bases not matched to a gene: 11. Germline CDR1 reads LGHNA; CDR2 reads YNFKEQ.

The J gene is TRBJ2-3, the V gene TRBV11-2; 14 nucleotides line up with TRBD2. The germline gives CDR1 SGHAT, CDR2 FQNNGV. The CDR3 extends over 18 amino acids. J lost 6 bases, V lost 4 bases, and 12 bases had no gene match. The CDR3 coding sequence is TGTGCCAGCAGCTCCGGGACTAGCGGGAGTCGGAGGGCGGATACGCAGTATTTT. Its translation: CASSSGTSGSRRADTQYF.

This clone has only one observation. In DNA form, the CDR3 reads TGCGCCAGCAGCGTGTCAGGGGGGCGAATGAACACTGAAGCTTTCTTT. Its translation: CASSVSGGRMNTEAFF. The chain joins TRBV5-1 to TRBJ1-1; 7 bases are shared with TRBD1. The CDR3 sequence is 16 residues long. The trim removed 4 bases at V and 0 bases at J, leaving 9 bases unmatched. Germline CDR1 SGHRS, CDR2 YFSETQ.

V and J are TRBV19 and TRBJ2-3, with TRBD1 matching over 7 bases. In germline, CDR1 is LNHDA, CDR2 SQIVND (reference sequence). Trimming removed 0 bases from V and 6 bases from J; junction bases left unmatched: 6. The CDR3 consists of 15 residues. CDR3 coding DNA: TGTGCCAGTAGTATAGATCTAGGGGGCCAGGATACGCAGTATTTT. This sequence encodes CASSIDLGGQDTQYF.

Here the CDR3 DNA reads TGCAGCGTTGAAGAGGGACAGGGGGATGAGCAGTTCTTC. It is translated as CSVEEGQGDEQFF. This chain links TRBV29-1 with TRBJ2-1, with 11 bases that match TRBD1. CDR1 is SQVTM and CDR2 is ANQGSEA in the germline V gene. J was trimmed by 8 bases and V by 0 bases; bases with no gene match: 0. CDR3 length: 13 amino acids.

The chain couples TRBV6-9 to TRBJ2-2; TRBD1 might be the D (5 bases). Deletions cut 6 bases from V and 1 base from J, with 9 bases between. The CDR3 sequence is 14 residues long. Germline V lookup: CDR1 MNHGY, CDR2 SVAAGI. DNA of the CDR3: TGTGCCAGCAGGGACGGACAGAACACCGGGGAGCTGTTTTTT. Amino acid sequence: CASRDGQNTGELFF.

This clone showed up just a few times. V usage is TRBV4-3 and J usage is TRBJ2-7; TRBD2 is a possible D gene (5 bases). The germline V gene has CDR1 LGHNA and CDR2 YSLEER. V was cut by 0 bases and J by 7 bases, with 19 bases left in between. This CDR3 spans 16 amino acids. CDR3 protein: CASSQEFRGPFREQYF. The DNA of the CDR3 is TGCGCCAGCAGCCAAGAATTTAGAGGGCCCTTTAGAGAGCAGTACTTC.

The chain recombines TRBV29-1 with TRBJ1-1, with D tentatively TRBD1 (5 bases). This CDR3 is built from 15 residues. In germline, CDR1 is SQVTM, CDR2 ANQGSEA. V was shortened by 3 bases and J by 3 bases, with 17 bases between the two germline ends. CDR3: CSVDYGQRWDTEAFF. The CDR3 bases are TGCAGCGTTGACTACGGACAACGGTGGGACACTGAAGCTTTCTTT.

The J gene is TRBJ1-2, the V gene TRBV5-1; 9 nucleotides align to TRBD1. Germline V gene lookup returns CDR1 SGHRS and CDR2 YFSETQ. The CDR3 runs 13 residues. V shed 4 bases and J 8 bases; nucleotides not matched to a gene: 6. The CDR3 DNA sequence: TGCGCCAGCAGCAGGGACAGGGACGAAGGCTACACCTTC. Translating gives CASSRDRDEGYTF.

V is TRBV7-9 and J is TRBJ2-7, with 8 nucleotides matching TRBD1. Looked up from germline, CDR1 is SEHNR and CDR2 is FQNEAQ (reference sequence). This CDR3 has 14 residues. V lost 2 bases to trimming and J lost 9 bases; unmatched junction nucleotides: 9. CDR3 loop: CASSLIAGGQGQYF. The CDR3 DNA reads TGTGCCAGCAGCTTAATCGCAGGGGGCCAGGGGCAGTACTTC.

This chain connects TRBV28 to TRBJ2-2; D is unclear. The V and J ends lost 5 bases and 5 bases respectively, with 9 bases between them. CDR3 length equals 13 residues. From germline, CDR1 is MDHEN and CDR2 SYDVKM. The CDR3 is CASSPPATGELFF. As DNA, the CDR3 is TGTGCCAGCAGTCCTCCTGCGACCGGGGAGCTGTTTTTT.

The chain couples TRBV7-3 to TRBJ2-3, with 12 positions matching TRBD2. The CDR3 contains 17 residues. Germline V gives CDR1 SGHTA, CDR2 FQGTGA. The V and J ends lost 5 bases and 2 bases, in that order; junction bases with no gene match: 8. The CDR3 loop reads CASSMTSGSMNTDTQYF. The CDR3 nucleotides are TGTGCCAGCAGCATGACTAGCGGGAGCATGAACACAGATACGCAGTATTTT.